This TCR beta chain derives from a study of shared clonotypes between healthy human individuals. The wider study: There were three CD4 naive, three CD4 memory, two CD8 naive and one CD8 memory plates per donor.

Clones were sequenced by immunoSEQ multiplex PCR, and TCRdb holds only the in-frame ones, with some missing. The sample has hundreds of thousands of clones, less than 96% seen once; the top ten hold 0.06%. The CDR3 has 14 residues. V was pared by 4 bases and J by 5 bases, with 17 bases between. CDR1 and CDR2 (germline): SQVTM, ANQGSEA. The sequenced sample consisted of naive CD4+ T cells sorted from blood. The subset is: CD45RA+ positively selected. This receptor was taken from a woman aged 25 to 39 in good health. This rearrangement joins TRBV29-1 to TRBJ2-5; D may correspond to TRBD1 or TRBD2 (6 bases each). The CDR3 DNA sequence: TGCAGCGTTGCCCCCCTGGGGGGCCGGGAGACCCAGTACTTC. Protein product: CSVAPLGGRETQYF. The full variable domain, with the rest looked up from reference TRBV29-1 and TRBJ2-5, is SAVISQKPSRDICQRGTSLTIQCQVDSQVTMMFWYRQQPGQSLTLIATANQGSEATYESGFVIDKFPISRPNLTFSTLTVSNMSPEDSSIYLCSVAPLGGRETQYFGPGTRLLVL.